This TCR beta chain was captured by sequencing in a study of post-analysis software for immune sequencing data. Turning to the study itself: The courses of disease that were included comprised relapsing-remitting, secondary progressive and progressive-relapsing multiple sclerosis. Study-wide findings and caveats: Compared against controls, patients with multiple sclerosis displayed significantly lower normalized Chao1 diversity. Relative to controls, patients had a few TRBV segments at higher frequency, with TRBV5-6, TRBV5-1 and TRBV20-1 among these.

TCR beta libraries were prepared from cDNA with unique molecular identifiers. Once roughly 0.85 to 11 million T cells were used, hundreds of thousands of cDNA molecules resulted. MiXCR, applied by TCRdb to the PCR reads, yields one record per CDR3 protein. The top ten hold around 5.9% of the sample, which has roughly 540,000 distinct CDR3 sequences, less than 40% seen once. Between the trimmed V and J ends, which lost 0 bases and 2 bases, there was a span of 11 bases. The CDR3 sequence is 15 residues long. The germline V gene has CDR1 MGHRA and CDR2 YSYEKL. In its sample, this clonotype was seen a few times. Its antigen is unknown.

The sequenced sample was blood. This rearrangement joins TRBV4-1 to TRBJ2-7, with a tentative D call TRBD1 (5 bases). The source is a girl aged 2-17 years with multiple sclerosis. The chain's CDR3 is CASSQDMQGAYEQYF. CDR3 DNA: TGCGCCAGCAGCCAAGATATGCAGGGTGCCTACGAGCAGTACTTC.